This T cell receptor (beta chain) is from a study of T cell responses to AZD1222 COVID-19 vaccine. Study-level results: Mostly white British, mostly female donors; authors suggested clonal diversity may be underestimated. Among spike-specific TCRs, nearly half reportedly target unmutated variant regions. The study found Spike-specific TCR breadth and depth rose after two AZD1222 doses.

Details on this clone: Its antigen is not identified.

Between the trimmed V and J ends, which lost 4 bases and 7 bases, there was a span of 2 bases. The V gene's germline CDR1 is SNHLY and CDR2 FYNNEI. This CDR3 has 10 residues. Only in-frame clones appear in the TCRdb table, and some are missing; sequencing was by immunoSEQ multiplex PCR. The sample consists of some 110,000 clones, over 70% of them appearing once. This clonotype was sampled from an adult in good health. V usage is TRBV2 and J usage is TRBJ2-1, with unresolved D. The specimen was peripheral blood, collected on day 0 of AZD1222 vaccination. The CDR3 reads CASSVNEQFF. The CDR3 region has the DNA TGTGCCAGCAGTGTTAATGAGCAGTTCTTC.